These 7 T cell receptor beta chains originate from one sample sequenced in a study of blood T cell repertoires in COVID-19. Clones were read by immunoSEQ multiplex PCR, and TCRdb kept only the in-frame ones, dropping some. The sample lists roughly 100,000 clones, almost 90% seen once, with 3.5% in the top ten. The specimen was peripheral blood. The receptors derive from a human donor in a cohort sampled during active COVID-19.

The chain uses TRBV7-2 and TRBJ2-1, with 9 positions matching TRBD2. This CDR3 has 15 residues. Germline V gene sequence: CDR1 SGHTA, CDR2 FQGNSA. The V segment lost 5 bases and the J segment 8 bases; nucleotides outside the gene matches: 10. CDR3 protein: CASSPRGVAGDEQFF. The CDR3, as DNA: TGTGCCAGCAGCCCCAGGGGAGTAGCGGGGGATGAGCAGTTCTTC.

The chain employs TRBV3-1 (or the pseudogene TRBV3-2) and TRBJ1-1; 7 nucleotides align to TRBD1. The junction had 7 bases not matched to a gene; V was cut back by 4 bases and J by 5 bases. The CDR3 covers 14 residues. The V gene's germline CDR1 is LGHDT and CDR2 YNNKEL (reference sequence). The CDR3 DNA sequence: TGTGCCAGCAGCCGAGAGACAGGGTGGACTGAAGCTTTCTTT. Its protein product is CASSRETGWTEAFF.

This clone came up many times. This rearrangement joins TRBV30 to TRBJ1-6; D gene ambiguous. This CDR3 is built from 14 residues. CDR1 and CDR2 from the germline V gene are GTSNPN and SVGIG (reference sequence). Trimming cost V 7 bases and J 8 bases, with 18 bases left between them. The CDR3 here is CAYQFPVIDSPLHF. CDR3 DNA sequence: TGTGCCTACCAGTTTCCAGTGATTGATTCACCCCTCCACTTT.

Here the CDR3 DNA reads TGTGCCAGCAGCAATACTCCAGGCACTGAAGCTTTCTTT. Residues: CASSNTPGTEAFF. The V gene is TRBV7-2, the J gene TRBJ1-1; no clear D. The CDR3 totals 13 residues. Deletions cut 5 bases from V and 4 bases from J, with 11 bases between. Germline-derived CDR1 and CDR2 are SGHTA and FQGNSA.

The chain employs TRBV6-5 and TRBJ1-1; D unclear. Germline V gene lookup returns CDR1 MNHEY and CDR2 SVGAGI. This CDR3 is built from 14 residues. The V gene lost 0 bases and the J gene lost 1 base, with 6 bases spanning the gap. This CDR3 reads CASSYSGGNTEAFF. The CDR3 DNA reads TGTGCCAGCAGTTACTCAGGCGGGAACACTGAAGCTTTCTTT.

This chain connects TRBV24-1 to TRBJ1-1; 8 bases match TRBD1. V trimming: 6 bases; J trimming: 4 bases; junction bases outside the gene matches: 3. Germline values: CDR1 KGHDR, CDR2 SFDVKD. This CDR3 has 13 amino acids. The DNA of the CDR3 is TGTGCCACCAGTTCAGGGGGCGTCACTGAAGCTTTCTTT. Translation gives CATSSGGVTEAFF.

This clone was observed a single time. V gene TRBV7-2 combines with J gene TRBJ1-4; 7 bases match TRBD1. Germline-derived CDR1 and CDR2 are SGHTA and FQGNSA. The CDR3 consists of 14 residues. With V trimmed by 5 bases and J by 7 bases, 7 bases remained unmatched. CDR3: CASSRSGGFEKLFF. The CDR3 DNA reads TGTGCCAGCAGCAGATCAGGGGGTTTTGAAAAACTGTTTTTT.